The rows below give T cell receptor beta chains drawn from one sample of a study of shared clonotypes between healthy human individuals. Profiling relied on immunoSEQ multiplex PCR, and the TCRdb table lists in-frame clones only, not all of them. The data show over a million clones, nearly 99% seen once. Sample: naive CD4+ T cells sorted from blood. The receptors were gathered from a man aged 25-45 years in good health. The conserved cysteine and the conserved F or W are not part of the CDR3 here. Some rows have no size entry. The others give once, few or many, or a class for an expanded clone.

TRBJ1-1 | TRBV19 | - | ASSIVQKGRTEAF
TRBJ2-2 | TRBV29-1 | - | SASQGALAGELF
TRBJ1-3 | TRBV19 | - | ASSPTSGNTIY
TRBJ2-2 | TRBV5-6 | once | ASSFLPDLNTGELF
TRBJ2-1 | TRBV27 | - | ASSLRPGQGTYNEQF
TRBJ2-5 | TRBV19 | - | ASSSVGGRETQY
TRBJ2-1 | TRBV15 | - | ATSRGDRNNEQF
TRBJ2-1 | TRBV7-3 | - | ASSLTGTSFYNEQF
TRBJ1-1 | TRBV18 | once | ASSLNDVGGNTEAF
TRBJ2-5 | TRBV2 | - | ASSGGRQETQY
TRBJ2-5 | TRBV2 | - | ASSEEGTVQETQY
TRBJ1-5 | TRBV5-1 | - | ASSLHGGGNQPQH
TRBJ2-7 | TRBV7-9 | - | ASSITHEQY
TRBJ2-3 | TRBV5-1 | - | ASSLAVAGHTDTQY
TRBJ1-4 | TRBV7-2 | once | ASSFSGASNEKLF
TRBJ2-2 | TRBV11-2 | - | ASSHANRGNGELF
TRBJ2-2 | TRBV18 | once | ASSPTLAGKNTGELF
TRBJ2-7 | TRBV6-6 | - | ASSYSKGSGEQY
TRBJ2-5 | TRBV5-1 | - | ASSPEVGRRGVAKETQY
TRBJ2-1 | TRBV11-2 | - | ASSMGLAGGHYNEQF
TRBJ2-7 | TRBV6-1 | once | ASSEAAGRDGGWTSWFYEQY
TRBJ2-3 | TRBV7-8 | - | ASSSRTSGTEDTQY
TRBJ1-1 | TRBV10-3 | - | AISESIGTEAF
- | TRBV6-1 | - | ASSEASGYEQY
TRBJ2-7 | TRBV7-2 | - | ASSLDIGAQY
TRBJ2-1 | TRBV18 | - | ASTPGAYNEQF
TRBJ1-4 | TRBV6-5 | - | ASSVNRGLF
TRBJ2-3 | TRBV7-2 | - | ASSFLSPDTQY
TRBJ1-3 | TRBV9 | - | ASSITGGAGNTIY
TRBJ2-3 | TRBV5-6 | - | ASSPLAGGVDTQY
TRBJ2-7 | TRBV6-5 | - | ATGGRGYEQY
TRBJ2-7 | TRBV19 | - | ASSRGAGDTSYEQY
TRBJ2-1 | TRBV10-2 | - | ASSESTSGSSYNEQF
TRBJ2-1 | TRBV27 | - | ASGRTGNYNEQF
TRBJ1-1 | TRBV18 | - | ASSTPGQGDTEAF
TRBJ1-5 | TRBV10-2 | - | ASSETGQFDQPQH
TRBJ2-1 | TRBV18 | - | ASSKPPSGRPYNEQF
TRBJ1-5 | TRBV28 | - | ASSSGDQPQH
TRBJ2-1 | TRBV7-9 | - | ASSLVSLAGEGNEQF
TRBJ2-6 | TRBV5-1 | - | ASTLDRVAFSGANVLT
TRBJ2-6 | TRBV18 | - | ASSPRDTRSGANVLT
TRBJ2-1 | TRBV27 | - | ASSFIGTGGGWYEQF
TRBJ1-4 | TRBV5-1 | once | ASSLDAGTDEKLF
TRBJ2-1 | TRBV7-6 | - | ASSFAVGGSSYNEQF
TRBJ2-1 | TRBV7-8 | - | ASSLVWERAGGMSGQF
TRBJ2-2 | TRBV9 | - | ASSVDREQTGELF
TRBJ2-6 | TRBV2 | - | ASSEGLSGANVLT
TRBJ2-1 | TRBV2 | - | ASTAGVAGVRYEQF
TRBJ2-1 | TRBV28 | - | ASSLVPNEQF
TRBJ1-1 | TRBV6-5 | - | ASSYAPGGRGTEAF
TRBJ2-5 | TRBV5-1 | - | ASSWAGSGLSQETQY
TRBJ2-5 | TRBV2 | - | ASSRGETQY
TRBJ2-3 | TRBV7-9 | - | ASSPSVGLDTQY
TRBJ2-1 | TRBV12-5 | - | ASGLTPSYNEQF
TRBJ2-3 | TRBV2 | - | ASSDGSGADTQY
TRBJ2-2 | TRBV5-1 | - | ATNLAGVETGELF
TRBJ2-1 | TRBV28 | - | ASSAVRLAVEQF
TRBJ1-1 | TRBV19 | - | ASSIPTRGPMNTEAF
TRBJ2-3 | TRBV5-4 | - | ASRGLDEDTQY
TRBJ2-7 | TRBV18 | - | ASSLQGAAGSEQY